This is a list of T cell receptor beta chains from one sample in a study of OX40 agonist ivuxolimab in advanced cancers. TCRdb's table, derived via immunoSEQ multiplex PCR, lists solely in-frame clones and lacks some. The sample has 70,000 to 95,000 clones, about 90% seen once; the top ten hold 0.45% to 0.6%. Sample: CD4+ or CD8+ T cells sorted from blood, taken in a trial of the OX40 agonist ivuxolimab. These receptor sequences come from an adult with an advanced solid tumor such as melanoma, head and neck, liver or kidney cancer. Both conserved end residues are part of each CDR3. A D gene is named only where the DNA matches it firmly. Only some rows state a clone size, as once, few, many or a class for expanded clones.

size | J | V | D | DNA | CDR3
. | TRBJ2-7 | TRBV29-1 | TRBD1 | TGCAGCGTTGGGGGACAGGGGGCCGACGAGCAGTACTTC | CSVGGQGADEQYF
. | TRBJ2-7 | TRBV29-1 | . | TGCAGCGTTGGCGGGATCGACGAGCAGTACTTC | CSVGGIDEQYF
. | TRBJ2-7 | TRBV6-1 | . | TGTGCCAGCAGTGAGTCGTCCGGGAGAGACGAGCAGTACTTC | CASSESSGRDEQYF
. | TRBJ2-1 | TRBV9 | TRBD2 | TGTGCCAGCAGCGTAACTCTAGCGGGAGGGCCTGGGAATGAGCAGTTCTTC | CASSVTLAGGPGNEQFF
. | TRBJ2-1 | TRBV4-2 | TRBD1 | TGTGCCAGCAGCCAAGGGAGGACAGGGATGCTTTACAATGAGCAGTTCTTC | CASSQGRTGMLYNEQFF
. | TRBJ1-6 | TRBV5-1 | . | TGCGCCAGCAGCTTGGGGTTAACTATACAAAGGGATCCCCTCCACTTT | CASSLGLTIQRDPLHF
few | TRBJ2-5 | TRBV2 | . | TGTGCCAGCAGACAGCAAGAGACCCAGTACTTC | CASRQQETQYF
once | TRBJ1-3 | TRBV11-2 | . | TGTGCCAGCAGCTTAGAAGGAAACACCATATATTTT | CASSLEGNTIYF
. | TRBJ2-2 | TRBV7-8 | . | TGTGCCAGCTCCTTAAACCGGGTGATTAACACCGGGGAGCTGTTTTTT | CASSLNRVINTGELFF
few | TRBJ2-4 | TRBV5-4 | TRBD2 | TGTGCCAGCAGCTTGGAAGGACTAGTGGGAGCCAAAAACATTCAGTACTTC | CASSLEGLVGAKNIQYF
. | TRBJ2-1 | TRBV21-1 | . | TGTGCCAGCCTGGGACGACATGAGCAGTTCTTC | CASLGRHEQFF
. | TRBJ2-2 | TRBV10-3 | TRBD2 | TGTGCCATCAGAGGACTAGCGGCGAACACCGGGGAGCTGTTTTTT | CAIRGLAANTGELFF
. | TRBJ2-3 | TRBV27 | . | TGTGCCAGCAGTTTATCGTTCCCTTCTAGCACAGATACGCAGTATTTT | CASSLSFPSSTDTQYF
once | TRBJ1-3 | TRBV7-6 | . | TGTGCCAGCAGCTCCCAGGGCAAGCCGGGAGGAAACACCATATATTTT | CASSSQGKPGGNTIYF
. | TRBJ2-3 | TRBV7-3 | . | TGTGCCAGCAGCCCCCTAGGGGCGCCCACAGATACGCAGTATTTT | CASSPLGAPTDTQYF
. | TRBJ2-1 | TRBV5-4 | TRBD1 | TGTGCCAGCAGCAGCCCCCGGGACAGGGTCCACAATGAGCAGTTCTTC | CASSSPRDRVHNEQFF
once | TRBJ1-2 | TRBV27 | . | TGTGCCAGCAGCCCGATAAGAACTGGCGGCTACACCTTC | CASSPIRTGGYTF
. | TRBJ1-1 | TRBV19 | . | TGTGCCAGTAGTATTGGACAAACGAACACTGAAGCTTTCTTT | CASSIGQTNTEAFF
. | TRBJ2-1 | TRBV29-1 | . | TGCAGCGTTGAAGGGTACAATGAGCAGTTCTTC | CSVEGYNEQFF
. | TRBJ2-1 | TRBV19 | TRBD2 | TGTGCCAGTGCTCGGGGGGAAGCGGGCCGCTTTGGGAATGAGCAGTTCTTC | CASARGEAGRFGNEQFF
. | TRBJ1-2 | TRBV5-1 | . | TGCGCCAGCAGCTTGAGTGAGGTTATGGAGGGCTACACCTTC | CASSLSEVMEGYTF
once | TRBJ1-2 | TRBV5-1 | TRBD1 | TGCGCCAGCAGCGCGACAGGGTTCGACTATGGCTACACCTTC | CASSATGFDYGYTF
. | TRBJ1-5 | TRBV5-4 | . | TGTGCCAGCAGCGATGGGGCCGGCAATCAGCCCCAGCATTTT | CASSDGAGNQPQHF
. | TRBJ1-6 | TRBV19 | TRBD1 | TGTGCCAGTAGTGGGACAGCGTCACCGAATAATTCACCCCTCCACTTT | CASSGTASPNNSPLHF
. | TRBJ2-1 | TRBV10-1 | TRBD2 | TGCGCCAGCAGCGGGACTACAATCGGCAATGAGCAGTTCTTC | CASSGTTIGNEQFF
. | TRBJ1-6 | TRBV6-6 | . | TGTGCCAGCAGTTACTCCTACGGGGCTGATTCACCCCTCCACTTT | CASSYSYGADSPLHF
once | TRBJ1-2 | TRBV19 | . | TGTGCCAGTAGTATATCCCAGGGCTATGGCTACACCTTC | CASSISQGYGYTF
. | TRBJ2-2 | TRBV9 | . | TGTGCCAGCAGCGGGTACAGGCAGCCGAACACCGGGGAGCTGTTTTTT | CASSGYRQPNTGELFF
. | TRBJ1-5 | TRBV5-6 | . | TGTGCCAGCAGCTTGTTCGGGGTGGTGAGCAATCAGCCCCAGCATTTT | CASSLFGVVSNQPQHF
. | TRBJ2-4 | TRBV19 | TRBD1 | TGTGCCAGTAGTGTCTCTTCCGGGACAGGGGCCAAAAACATTCAGTACTTC | CASSVSSGTGAKNIQYF
once | TRBJ2-1 | TRBV7-9 | TRBD1 | TGTGCCAGCAGCTCCGCCGGGACAGGGGGCGGGGGGCAGTTCTTC | CASSSAGTGGGGQFF
. | TRBJ2-2 | TRBV4-2 | TRBD2 | TGTGCCAGCAGCCAAGAAGAACTAGCGTTGAAGGCCGGGGAGCTGTTTTTT | CASSQEELALKAGELFF
. | TRBJ2-3 | TRBV5-1 | . | TGCGCCAGCAGCCCCGACCAGGGCACAGATACGCAGTATTTT | CASSPDQGTDTQYF
. | TRBJ2-5 | TRBV9 | TRBD2 | TGTGCCAGCAGCTTAGGCACTAGCGGGAGGCAAGAGACCCAGTACTTC | CASSLGTSGRQETQYF
. | TRBJ1-5 | TRBV28 | . | TGTGCCAGCAGTCCAGGGGTATCCGATCAGCCCCAGCATTTT | CASSPGVSDQPQHF
. | TRBJ1-2 | TRBV6-6 | . | TGTGCCAGCATCCAAAGGGCGGCTAACTATGGCTACACCTTC | CASIQRAANYGYTF
. | TRBJ2-3 | TRBV6-1 | . | TGTGCCAGCAGTCAAACAGGGAACCCCACAGATACGCAGTATTTT | CASSQTGNPTDTQYF
. | TRBJ1-4 | TRBV19 | TRBD1 | TGTGCCAGTACAGGGACAGGGGGCGAGAAACTGTTTTTT | CASTGTGGEKLFF
once | TRBJ2-1 | TRBV27 | . | TGTGCCAGCAGACCCCATACAGGCCTTAGCTCCTACAATGAGCAGTTCTTC | CASRPHTGLSSYNEQFF
once | TRBJ2-5 | TRBV2 | . | TGTGCCGGAAACTACCAGGGGGAGGGAGAGACCCAGTACTTC | CAGNYQGEGETQYF
. | TRBJ2-7 | TRBV2 | TRBD2 | TGTGCCAGCAGTCTACAGCGGGGGGCTTCCTACGAGCAGTACTTC | CASSLQRGASYEQYF
. | TRBJ1-1 | TRBV6-1 | TRBD1 | TGTGCCAGCAGTGAAGTGTCGGGGACAGGGGCTTTCTTT | CASSEVSGTGAFF
. | TRBJ1-2 | TRBV6-5 | TRBD1 | TGTGCCAGCAGTTCCAAGGGACAGGGCTATGGCTACACCTTC | CASSSKGQGYGYTF